A single TCR beta chain is shown here with its context. Its antigen remains unidentified. The data were taken from a study of early stage breast cancer tumors. Across the study: Of 15 to 20 invasive breast tumors, fewer than 13 were hormone receptor-positive, HER2-negative. Study-wide results and limits: Blood repertoires resembled normal breast more than tumor. Commonly generated sequences made up most enriched TCRB sequences shared between patients.

Each sample had two DNA replicates, approximately 0.52 ug blood or roughly 1.4 ug tissue. Method: immunoSEQ multiplex PCR; TCRdb's copy keeps in-frame clones and lacks some. The sample has over 45,000 clones, 83% seen once; the top ten hold approximately 1.4%. The CDR3 sequence is 16 residues long. V lost 5 bases, J lost 2 bases, and 11 bases stayed unmatched. CDR1 SEHNR and CDR2 FQNEAQ come from the germline V gene (reference sequence). Source material: blood. This TCR was sampled from a person aged 50-59 years with breast cancer. V and J are TRBV7-9 and TRBJ2-7, with 8 bases aligning to TRBD1. The CDR3 loop reads CASSPGEWDRTYEQYF. The CDR3 DNA follows: TGTGCCAGCAGCCCCGGGGAGTGGGACAGGACCTACGAGCAGTACTTC.